This TCR beta chain was sequenced in a study of blood T cell repertoires in COVID-19. Enrolled through a virtual design, the participants were between 18 and 89 years of age and came from some 26 US areas. Categorization into cohorts depended on clinical history that participants reported. Cohort 3 donors counted as recovered after two negative PCRs, clearance, or resolved symptoms. V lost 0 bases and J lost 2, with 13 bases in between. This CDR3 is 16 amino acids long. CDR1 and CDR2 (germline): PRHDT, FYEKMQ (reference sequence). Methods used by the authors: Counts of nucleated cells, estimated from reference gene primer amplification, were obtained. This table comes from immunoSEQ multiplex PCR, and its TCRdb copy is limited to in-frame clones, with some not included. The D gene and trimming were derived from the DNA, and the V and J assignments and clone size from that table. Of some 400,000 clones detected, approximately 89% appear once; the ten largest clones hold 1.5% to 2%.

V is TRBV13 and J is TRBJ1-2; D is undetermined. The sample was PBMCs or T cells enriched from blood (not recorded which). The receptor was isolated from a woman aged 25 to 39 who had recovered from COVID-19. CDR3: CASSLGPRRQNYGYTF. Here the CDR3 DNA reads TGTGCCAGCAGCTTAGGCCCCAGGCGACAAAACTATGGCTACACCTTC.